The source of this TCR beta chain is a study of CD8+ T cells in alopecia areata. Overall study context: Those patients who were treated received oral tofacitinib, which was given at 5 to 10 mg twice daily for moderate-to-severe alopecia areata.

Regarding the study as a whole: Alphabeta T cells residing in normal skin are also sequenced in scalp samples.

Investigators isolated RNA and reverse transcribed it into cDNA to act as the sequencing template. TCRdb's table, derived via immunoSEQ multiplex PCR, lists solely in-frame clones and lacks some. The sample yields 90,000 or so clones, around 40% seen once. Treatment here: oral pan-JAK inhibitor, 5-10 mg twice daily. This clone was counted only a few times. Its antigen is still unknown. The input for sequencing was CD8+ T cells sorted from blood, taken at week 24, from a patient treated with tofacitinib. This TCR derives from a human donor with alopecia areata.

The CDR3 nucleotides read TGTGCCTGGAGTGTTGAAGCTGATGGCTACACCTTC. Residues: CAWSVEADGYTF. The chain recombines TRBV30 with TRBJ1-2, with D uncertain. V dropped 0 bases and J dropped 6 bases, with 8 bases sitting between them. Germline CDR1 reads GTSNPN; CDR2 reads SVGIG (reference sequence). This CDR3 contains 12 residues.